What follows are 19 T cell receptor beta chains derived from one specimen sequenced in a study of blood T cell repertoires in COVID-19. Only in-frame clones appear in the TCRdb table, and some are missing; sequencing was by immunoSEQ multiplex PCR. This table has about 370,000 clones, around 87% appearing once. Sequenced: peripheral blood. The receptors here all came from a woman aged 25 to 45 with COVID-19, enrolled during active disease.

The chain uses TRBV19 and TRBJ2-7, with 7 bases aligning to TRBD2. The V gene's germline CDR1 is LNHDA and CDR2 SQIVND (reference sequence). The V gene end was trimmed by 5 bases and the J gene end by 5 bases; junction bases not matched to a gene: 9. This CDR3 comprises 14 residues. The CDR3 spells CASSRITSVHEQYF. CDR3 bases: TGTGCCAGTAGTCGTATAACTAGCGTCCACGAGCAGTACTTC.

The chain uses TRBV18 and TRBJ1-2; D remains unclear. V lost 6 bases and J lost 4, with 15 bases in between. The CDR3 spans 14 residues. The germline gives CDR1 KGHSH, CDR2 LQKENI. CDR3 residues: CASSQNPDSYGYTF. CDR3 bases: TGTGCCAGCTCCCAAAACCCGGACTCCTATGGCTACACCTTC.

CDR3 DNA sequence: TGTGCCAGCAGTCGGGACTTCGGAGAGTACTTC. Residues: CASSRDFGEYF. The rearrangement links TRBV2 to TRBJ2-7; the D gene is possibly TRBD2 (6 bases). The ends were cut back, 5 bases at V and 11 bases at J, with 13 bases in the middle. The CDR3 runs to 11 residues. CDR1 and CDR2 from the germline V gene are SNHLY and FYNNEI. Based on the CDR3 plus reference TRBV2 and TRBJ2-7, the full variable domain is EPEVTQTPSHQVTQMGQEVILRCVPISNHLYFYWYRQILGQKVEFLVSFYNNEISEKSEIFDDQFSVERPDGSNFTLKIRSTKLEDSAMYFCASSRDFGEYFGPGTRLTVT.

The chain combines TRBV27 with TRBJ2-2; possible D gene TRBD1, 6 bases. Trimming removed 5 bases from V and 4 bases from J, with 14 bases in between. Germline CDR1 is MNHEY and CDR2 is SMNVEV (reference sequence). This CDR3 is built from 15 residues. The CDR3 reads CASSPRTDSTGELFF. CDR3 DNA sequence: TGTGCCAGCAGTCCCCGAACGGACAGCACCGGGGAGCTGTTTTTT.

This chain links TRBV18 with TRBJ2-3; D not certain. Germline assignment: CDR1 KGHSH and CDR2 LQKENI. V shed 3 bases and J shed 5 bases, with 12 bases lying between them. CDR3 length: 14 amino acids. The CDR3 nucleotides are TGTGCCAGCTCACCCTCAACCAGAGGAGATACGCAGTATTTT. Amino acid sequence: CASSPSTRGDTQYF.

This clone came up a few times. The chain joins TRBV10-2 to TRBJ2-7, with a possible D match to TRBD2 (5 bases). V gave up 0 bases and J gave up 3 bases, with 9 bases separating them. This CDR3 spans 14 amino acids. Looked up from germline, CDR1 is WSHSY and CDR2 is SAAADI. The CDR3 DNA follows: TGCGCCAGCAGTGAGTCGGGGAGAGTCTACGAGCAGTACTTC. As protein: CASSESGRVYEQYF.

This chain joins TRBV2 and TRBJ2-7; 9 bases map to TRBD2. Germline V gives CDR1 SNHLY, CDR2 FYNNEI. The V gene end was trimmed by 4 bases and the J gene end by 0 bases; junction bases not matched to a gene: 4. CDR3 size: 15 residues. The CDR3 DNA sequence: TGTGCCAGCAGTGGTTCTAGCGGGAACTCCTACGAGCAGTACTTC. Protein product: CASSGSSGNSYEQYF.

The chain links TRBV3-1 (or the pseudogene TRBV3-2) to TRBJ2-1, with 9 nucleotides matching TRBD2. The CDR3 is made up of 15 amino acids. The V and J ends lost 5 bases and 8 bases, in that order; junction bases with no gene match: 10. In germline, CDR1 is LGHDT, CDR2 YNNKEL (reference sequence). The CDR3 sequence: CASSFSGRRGDEQFF. The CDR3 region has the DNA TGTGCCAGCAGCTTTAGCGGGAGAAGGGGGGATGAGCAGTTCTTC.

This clone was counted once. The chain is built from TRBV6-5 and TRBJ2-7; TRBD2 is a possible D gene (5 bases). CDR3 length: 13 amino acids. Trimming removed 2 bases at V and 6 bases at J, with 11 bases between. The germline CDR1 and CDR2 sequences are MNHEY and SVGAGI. The CDR3 region is CASSYGFGGEQYF. CDR3 bases: TGTGCCAGCAGTTACGGGTTCGGAGGCGAGCAGTACTTC.

The CDR3 here is CASSQDSGAGELFF. In DNA, the CDR3 is TGTGCCAGCAGCCAAGATTCCGGAGCCGGGGAGCTGTTTTTT. This chain uses TRBV4-2 with TRBJ2-2; D unclear. V was cut by 0 bases and J by 6 bases, with 8 bases left in between. The CDR3 is 14 residues long. Germline CDR1 reads LGHNA; CDR2 reads YNFKEQ.

V gene TRBV7-8 combines with J gene TRBJ1-1; a weak D match, TRBD1 (6 bases). The CDR3 has 14 amino acids. Germline CDR1 and CDR2: SGHVS and FQNEAQ. Between the trimmed V and J ends, which lost 8 bases and 5 bases, there was a span of 18 bases. DNA for the CDR3: TGTGCCAGCCTAAGGGCTGGGGGGGCAACTGAAGCTTTCTTT. Translating gives CASLRAGGATEAFF.

V usage is TRBV5-6 and J usage is TRBJ1-1; D is unclear. V lost 2 bases to trimming and J lost 4 bases, with 18 bases between them. The germline V gene has CDR1 SGHDT and CDR2 YYEEEE. The CDR3 runs to 16 residues. The CDR3 DNA is TGTGCCAGCAGCTTCGCCAGGCTCTTGGGTACCACTGAAGCTTTCTTT. Encoded protein: CASSFARLLGTTEAFF.

This rearrangement joins TRBV14 to TRBJ2-5, with TRBD2 as a possible D gene (5 bases). Germline lookup yields CDR1 SGHDN and CDR2 FVKESK. The CDR3 covers 13 residues. V was clipped by 0 bases and J by 14 bases, with 16 bases between them. CDR3 region: CASSQEVGSPGYF. The CDR3 nucleotides are TGTGCCAGCAGCCAAGAAGTCGGGTCTCCGGGATACTTC. The whole variable domain, filled in from reference TRBV14 and TRBJ2-5, reads EAGVTQFPSHSVIEKGQTVTLRCDPISGHDNLYWYRRVMGKEIKFLLHFVKESKQDESGMPNNRFLAERTGGTYSTLKVQPAELEDSGVYFCASSQEVGSPGYFGPGTRLLVL.

The chain is built from TRBV2 and TRBJ1-6; the D gene is possibly TRBD1 (5 bases). The CDR3 covers 15 residues. Germline V gene data show CDR1 as SNHLY and CDR2 as FYNNEI. Trimming took off 6 bases at V and 5 bases at J, with 14 bases between the two ends. CDR3 nucleotide sequence: TGTGCCAGCAGGCCGCAGGGTGGGGATAATTCACCCCTCCACTTT. Translated, it gives CASRPQGGDNSPLHF.

The chain couples TRBV5-1 to TRBJ1-1; TRBD1 aligns across 7 bases. CDR1 and CDR2 from the germline V gene are SGHRS and YFSETQ. The CDR3 has 15 residues. Trimming took 5 bases from V and 1 from J; bases not matched to a gene: 8. The CDR3 loop is CASSRSGTANTEAFF. In nucleotides, the CDR3 is TGCGCCAGCAGTCGGTCGGGGACAGCGAACACTGAAGCTTTCTTT.

The V gene is TRBV2, the J gene TRBJ1-2; D possibly corresponds to TRBD1 (5 bases). CDR3 length: 15 residues. Germline loops: CDR1 SNHLY, CDR2 FYNNEI. V dropped 5 bases and J dropped 5 bases, with 18 bases sitting between them. The CDR3 nucleotides read TGTGCCAGCAGTCCACGCAGGGAGGAGGGGTATGGCTACACCTTC. Translating gives CASSPRREEGYGYTF. Full variable domain (missing parts from reference TRBV2 and TRBJ1-2): EPEVTQTPSHQVTQMGQEVILRCVPISNHLYFYWYRQILGQKVEFLVSFYNNEISEKSEIFDDQFSVERPDGSNFTLKIRSTKLEDSAMYFCASSPRREEGYGYTFGSGTRLTVV.

This chain joins TRBV9 and TRBJ2-7, with a tentative D call TRBD2 (5 bases). The CDR3 covers 14 residues. The germline V gene has CDR1 SGDLS and CDR2 YYNGEE. Deletions cut 4 bases from V and 6 bases from J, with 17 bases between. The DNA of the CDR3 is TGTGCCAGCAGCCCCCGGGAAAGGGTAGGCGAGCAGTACTTC. Translating gives CASSPRERVGEQYF.

V is TRBV28 and J is TRBJ2-7; no definite D call. There are 15 residues in the CDR3. CDR1 MDHEN and CDR2 SYDVKM come from the germline V gene. V was cut by 3 bases and J by 2 bases, with 14 bases left in between. The CDR3 loop reads CASSFRSAPAYEQYF. The CDR3 DNA reads TGTGCCAGCAGTTTCCGCAGCGCCCCGGCCTACGAGCAGTACTTC.

There are a few counts of this clone. V and J are TRBV30 and TRBJ1-6, with 10 bases matching TRBD1. The ends lost 1 base at V and 7 bases at J; junction bases unmatched: 1. The CDR3 is made up of 14 amino acids. In germline, CDR1 is GTSNPN, CDR2 SVGIG (reference sequence). CDR3 bases: TGTGCCTGGAGTGCGGGACAGGGGAATTCACCCCTCCACTTT. It specifies CAWSAGQGNSPLHF.